The entry below gives a single T cell receptor (beta chain) sequence along with its context. Its matching antigen is unknown. The CDR3 is 15 amino acids. V was trimmed by 6 bases and J by 6 bases, leaving 18 bases between them. Germline-derived CDR1 and CDR2 are SNHLY and FYNNEI. The sample belongs to a study of cytomegalovirus exposure and HLA in healthy donors. The method was immunoSEQ multiplex PCR; TCRdb's version includes in-frame clones alone and lacks a portion of them. The table includes about 84,000 clones, approximately 91% detected once. Study-level results: Diagnosis of cytomegalovirus status made by the classifier reportedly showed high specificity and sensitivity. The authors listed 150 or so TCR beta chains as cytomegalovirus-associated.

The sample was PBMCs. The chain has TRBV2 and TRBJ2-1, with D perhaps TRBD1 (5 bases). The TCR comes from a man aged 25 to 40 in good health and CMV-seronegative. CDR3 protein: CASRKVQGRSNEQFF. CDR3 DNA: TGTGCCAGCAGGAAGGTTCAGGGTCGAAGCAATGAGCAGTTCTTC.